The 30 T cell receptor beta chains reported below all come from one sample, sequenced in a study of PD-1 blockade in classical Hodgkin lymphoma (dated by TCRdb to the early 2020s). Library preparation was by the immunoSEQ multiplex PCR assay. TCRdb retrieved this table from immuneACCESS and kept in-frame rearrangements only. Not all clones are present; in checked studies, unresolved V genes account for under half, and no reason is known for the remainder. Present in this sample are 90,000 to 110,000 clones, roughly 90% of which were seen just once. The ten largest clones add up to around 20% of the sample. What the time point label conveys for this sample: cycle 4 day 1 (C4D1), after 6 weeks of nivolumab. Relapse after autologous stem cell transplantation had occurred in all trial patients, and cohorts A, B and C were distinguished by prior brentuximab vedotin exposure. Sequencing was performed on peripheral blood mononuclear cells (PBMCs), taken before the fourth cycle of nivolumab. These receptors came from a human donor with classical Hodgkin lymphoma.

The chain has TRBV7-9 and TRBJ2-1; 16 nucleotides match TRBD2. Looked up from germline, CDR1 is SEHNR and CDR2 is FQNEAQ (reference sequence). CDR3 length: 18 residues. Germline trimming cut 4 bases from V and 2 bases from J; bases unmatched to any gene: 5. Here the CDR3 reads CASSSGTSGRAPYNEQFF. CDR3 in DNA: TGTGCCAGCAGCTCGGGGACTAGCGGGAGGGCACCCTACAATGAGCAGTTCTTC.

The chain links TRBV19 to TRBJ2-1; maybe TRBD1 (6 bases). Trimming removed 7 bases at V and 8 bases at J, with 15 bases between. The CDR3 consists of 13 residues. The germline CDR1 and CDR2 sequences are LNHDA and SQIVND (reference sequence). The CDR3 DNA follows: TGTGCCAGTAATTGGGGGCCTCGCGATGAGCAGTTCTTC. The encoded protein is CASNWGPRDEQFF.

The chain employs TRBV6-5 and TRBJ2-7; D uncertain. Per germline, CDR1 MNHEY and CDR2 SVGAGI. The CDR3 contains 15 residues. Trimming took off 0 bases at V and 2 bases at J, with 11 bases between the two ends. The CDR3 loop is CASSYSTGEPYEQYF. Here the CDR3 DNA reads TGTGCCAGCAGTTACTCGACTGGGGAACCCTACGAGCAGTACTTC.

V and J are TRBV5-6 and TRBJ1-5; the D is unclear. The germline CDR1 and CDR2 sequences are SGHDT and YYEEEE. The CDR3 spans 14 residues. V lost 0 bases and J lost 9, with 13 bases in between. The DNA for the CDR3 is TGTGCCAGCAGCTTGGAGGCAGCAGAAGGGCCCCAGCATTTT. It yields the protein CASSLEAAEGPQHF.

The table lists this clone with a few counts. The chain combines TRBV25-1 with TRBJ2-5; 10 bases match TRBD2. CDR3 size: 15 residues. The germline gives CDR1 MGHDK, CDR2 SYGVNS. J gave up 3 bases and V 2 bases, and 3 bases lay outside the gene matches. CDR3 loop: CASSEPTSGEETQYF. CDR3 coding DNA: TGTGCCAGCAGTGAACCAACTAGCGGGGAAGAGACCCAGTACTTC.

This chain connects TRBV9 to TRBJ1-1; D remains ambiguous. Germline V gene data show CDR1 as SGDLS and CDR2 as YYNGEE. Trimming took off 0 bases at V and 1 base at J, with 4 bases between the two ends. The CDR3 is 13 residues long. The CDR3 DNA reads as TGTGCCAGCAGCGTAGCAAGGAACACTGAAGCTTTCTTT. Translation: CASSVARNTEAFF.

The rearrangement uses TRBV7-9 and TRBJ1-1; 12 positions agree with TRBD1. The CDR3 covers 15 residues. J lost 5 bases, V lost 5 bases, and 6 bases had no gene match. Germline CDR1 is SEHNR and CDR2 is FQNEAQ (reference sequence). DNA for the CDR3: TGTGCCAGCAGCCCGGGGGACAGGGGGCGAACTGAAGCTTTCTTT. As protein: CASSPGDRGRTEAFF.

The DNA of the CDR3 is TGTGCCAGCACCTTACCCGGGACAGTCTCCTACGAGCAGTACTTC. Protein sequence: CASTLPGTVSYEQYF. The gene calls are TRBV21-1 and TRBJ2-7; the table names TRBD1, a call not compared with the DNA. TRBV21-1 is classified as a pseudogene. The CDR3 runs to 15 residues.

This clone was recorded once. This CDR3 is CASSLADFSGRGRTGELFF. The CDR3 DNA is TGTGCCAGCAGCTTAGCCGACTTTAGCGGGAGAGGCCGCACCGGGGAGCTGTTTTTT. V and J are TRBV7-9 and TRBJ2-2, with 9 bases matching TRBD2. This CDR3 is 19 amino acids long. Germline V lookup: CDR1 SEHNR, CDR2 FQNEAQ (reference sequence). Trimming at V came to 0 bases and at J to 4 bases, leaving 12 bases not matched to a gene. The variable domain in full, with the rest retrieved from reference TRBV7-9 and TRBJ2-2, is DTGVSQNPRHKITKRGQNVTFRCDPISEHNRLYWYRQTLGQGPEFLTYFQNEAQLEKSRLLSDRFSAERPKGSFSTLEIQRTEQGDSAMYLCASSLADFSGRGRTGELFFGEGSRLTVL.

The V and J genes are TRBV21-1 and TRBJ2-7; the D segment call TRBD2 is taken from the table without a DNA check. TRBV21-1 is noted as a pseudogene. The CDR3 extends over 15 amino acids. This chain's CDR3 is CASSESSGNGYEQYF. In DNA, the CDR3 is TGTGCCAGCAGCGAATCTAGCGGGAATGGTTACGAGCAGTACTTC.

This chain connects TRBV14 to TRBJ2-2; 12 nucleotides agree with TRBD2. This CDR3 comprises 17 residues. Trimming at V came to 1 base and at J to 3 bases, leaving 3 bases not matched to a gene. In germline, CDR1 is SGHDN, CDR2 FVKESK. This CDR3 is CASSQARLAGDTGELFF. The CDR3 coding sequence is TGTGCCAGCAGCCAAGCTCGACTAGCGGGAGACACCGGGGAGCTGTTTTTT.

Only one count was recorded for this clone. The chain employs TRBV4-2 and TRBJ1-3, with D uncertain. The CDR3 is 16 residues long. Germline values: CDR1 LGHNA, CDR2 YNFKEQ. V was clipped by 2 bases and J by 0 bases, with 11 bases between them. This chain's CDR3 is CASSQYHGTSGNTIYF. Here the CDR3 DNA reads TGTGCCAGCAGCCAATATCACGGAACCTCTGGAAACACCATATATTTT.

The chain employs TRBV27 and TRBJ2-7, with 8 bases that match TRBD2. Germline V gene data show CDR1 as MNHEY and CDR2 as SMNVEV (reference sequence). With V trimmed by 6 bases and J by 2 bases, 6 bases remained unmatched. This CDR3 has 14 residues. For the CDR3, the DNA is TGTGCCAGCAGCCTACTAGCGGCCCCCTACGAGCAGTACTTC. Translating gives CASSLLAAPYEQYF.

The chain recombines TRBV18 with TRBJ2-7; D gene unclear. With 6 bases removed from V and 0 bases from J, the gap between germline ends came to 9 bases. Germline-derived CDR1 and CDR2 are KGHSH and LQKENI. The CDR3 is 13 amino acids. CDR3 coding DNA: TGTGCCAGCTCTCCGGGTCGCTCCTACGAGCAGTACTTC. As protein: CASSPGRSYEQYF.

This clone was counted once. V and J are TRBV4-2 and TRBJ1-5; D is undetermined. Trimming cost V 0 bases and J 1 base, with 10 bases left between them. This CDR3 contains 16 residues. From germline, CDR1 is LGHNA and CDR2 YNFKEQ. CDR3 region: CASSQEPNLSNQPQHF. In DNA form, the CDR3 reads TGTGCCAGCAGCCAAGAACCCAACTTAAGCAATCAGCCCCAGCATTTT.

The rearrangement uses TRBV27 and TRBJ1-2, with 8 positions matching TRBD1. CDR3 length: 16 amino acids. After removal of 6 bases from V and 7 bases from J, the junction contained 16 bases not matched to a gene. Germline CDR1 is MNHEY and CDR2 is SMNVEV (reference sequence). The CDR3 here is CASSLAGTGSLGGYTF. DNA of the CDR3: TGTGCCAGCAGCTTAGCCGGGACAGGATCGCTCGGTGGCTACACCTTC.

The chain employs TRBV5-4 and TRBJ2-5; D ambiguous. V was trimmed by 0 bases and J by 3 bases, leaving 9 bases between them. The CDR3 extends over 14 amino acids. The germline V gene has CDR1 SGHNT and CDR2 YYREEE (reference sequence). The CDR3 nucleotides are TGTGCCAGCAGCTTGGTGGGGTCTGAAGAGACCCAGTACTTC. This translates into CASSLVGSEETQYF. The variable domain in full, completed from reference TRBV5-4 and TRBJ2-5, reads ETGVTQSPTHLIKTRGQQVTLRCSSQSGHNTVSWYQQALGQGPQFIFQYYREEENGRGNFPPRFSGLQFPNYSSELNVNALELDDSALYLCASSLVGSEETQYFGPGTRLLVL.

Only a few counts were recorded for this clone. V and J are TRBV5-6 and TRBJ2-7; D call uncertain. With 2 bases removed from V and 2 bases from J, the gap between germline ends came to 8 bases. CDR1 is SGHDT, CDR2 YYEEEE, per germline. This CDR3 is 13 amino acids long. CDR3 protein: CASSFQRAYEQYF. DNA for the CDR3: TGTGCCAGCAGCTTTCAGAGAGCCTACGAGCAGTACTTC.

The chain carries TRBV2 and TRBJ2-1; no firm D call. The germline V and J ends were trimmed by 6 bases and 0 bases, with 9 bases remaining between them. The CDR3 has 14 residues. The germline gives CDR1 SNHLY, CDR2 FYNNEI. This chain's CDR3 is CASRTIGSYNEQFF. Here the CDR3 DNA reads TGTGCCAGCAGAACCATAGGCTCCTACAATGAGCAGTTCTTC.

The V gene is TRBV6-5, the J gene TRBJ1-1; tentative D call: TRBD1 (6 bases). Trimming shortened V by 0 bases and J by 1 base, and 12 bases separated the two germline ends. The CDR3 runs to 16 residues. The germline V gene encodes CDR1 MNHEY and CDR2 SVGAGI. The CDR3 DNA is TGTGCCAGCAGTTACTCCGGCCAGGGGCGGAACACTGAAGCTTTCTTT. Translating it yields CASSYSGQGRNTEAFF.

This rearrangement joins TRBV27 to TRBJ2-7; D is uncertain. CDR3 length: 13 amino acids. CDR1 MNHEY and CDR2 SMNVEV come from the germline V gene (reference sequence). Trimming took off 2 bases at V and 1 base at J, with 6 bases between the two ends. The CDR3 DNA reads TGTGCCAGCAGTTTAAAGTTTTCCTACGAGCAGTACTTC. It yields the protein CASSLKFSYEQYF.

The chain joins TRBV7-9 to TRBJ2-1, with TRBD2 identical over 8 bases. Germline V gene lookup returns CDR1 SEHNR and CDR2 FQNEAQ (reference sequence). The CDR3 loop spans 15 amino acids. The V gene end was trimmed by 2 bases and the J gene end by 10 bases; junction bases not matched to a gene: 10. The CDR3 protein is CASSLLREGLGEQFF. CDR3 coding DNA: TGTGCCAGCAGCTTATTACGGGAGGGTCTAGGAGAGCAGTTCTTC.

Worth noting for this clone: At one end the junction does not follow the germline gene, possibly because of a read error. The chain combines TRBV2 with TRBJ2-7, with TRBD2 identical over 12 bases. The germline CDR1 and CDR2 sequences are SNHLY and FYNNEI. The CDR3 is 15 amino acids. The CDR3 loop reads CASSEGLAGFYEQYF. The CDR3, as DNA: TGTGCCAGCAGCGAAGGACTAGCGGGATTCTACGAGCAGTACTTC.

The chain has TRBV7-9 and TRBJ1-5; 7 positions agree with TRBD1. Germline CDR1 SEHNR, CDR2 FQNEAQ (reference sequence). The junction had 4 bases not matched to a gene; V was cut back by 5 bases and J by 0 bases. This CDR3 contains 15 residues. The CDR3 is CASSPGQYSNQPQHF. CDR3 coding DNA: TGTGCCAGCAGCCCGGGACAGTATAGCAATCAGCCCCAGCATTTT.

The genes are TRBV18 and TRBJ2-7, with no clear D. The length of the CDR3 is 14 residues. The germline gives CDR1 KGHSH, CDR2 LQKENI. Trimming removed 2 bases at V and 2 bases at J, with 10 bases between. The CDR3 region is CASSPSFLPYEQYF. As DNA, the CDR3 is TGTGCCAGCTCACCAAGTTTCTTGCCCTACGAGCAGTACTTC.

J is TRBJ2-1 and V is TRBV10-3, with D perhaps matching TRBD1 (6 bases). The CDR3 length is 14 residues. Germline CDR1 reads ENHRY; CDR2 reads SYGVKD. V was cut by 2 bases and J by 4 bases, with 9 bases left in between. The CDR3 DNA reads TGTGCCATCAGTGAGGGGGACACATACAATGAGCAGTTCTTC. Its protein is CAISEGDTYNEQFF.

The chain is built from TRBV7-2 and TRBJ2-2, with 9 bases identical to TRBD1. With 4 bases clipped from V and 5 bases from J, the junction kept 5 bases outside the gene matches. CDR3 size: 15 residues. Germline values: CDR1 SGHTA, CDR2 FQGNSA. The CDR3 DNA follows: TGTGCCAGCAGCTCGTGGACAGGGGTGACCGGGGAGCTGTTTTTT. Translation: CASSSWTGVTGELFF.

CDR3 protein: CASSPGDGYTF. CDR3 DNA sequence: TGTGCCAGCTCACCGGGGGATGGCTACACCTTC. The V gene is TRBV18, the J gene TRBJ1-2; D might be TRBD1 (5 bases). Germline lookup yields CDR1 KGHSH and CDR2 LQKENI. This CDR3 region has 11 residues. Trimming removed 3 bases from V and 6 bases from J, with 5 bases in between.

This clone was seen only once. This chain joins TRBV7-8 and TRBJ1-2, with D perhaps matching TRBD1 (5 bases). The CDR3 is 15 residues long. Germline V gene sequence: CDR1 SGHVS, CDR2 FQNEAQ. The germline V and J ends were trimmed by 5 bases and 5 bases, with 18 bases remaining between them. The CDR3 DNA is TGTGCCAGCAGCCCAACGCGGGGGGAGCGGTATGGCTACACCTTC. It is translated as CASSPTRGERYGYTF. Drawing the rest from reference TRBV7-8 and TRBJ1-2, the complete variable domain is GAGVSQSPRYKVAKRGQDVALRCDPISGHVSLFWYQQALGQGPEFLTYFQNEAQLDKSGLPSDRFFAERPEGSVSTLKIQRTQQEDSAVYLCASSPTRGERYGYTFGSGTRLTVV.

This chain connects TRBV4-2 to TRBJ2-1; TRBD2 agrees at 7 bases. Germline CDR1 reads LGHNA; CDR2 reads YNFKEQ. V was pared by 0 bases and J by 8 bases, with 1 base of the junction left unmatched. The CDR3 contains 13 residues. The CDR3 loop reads CASSQDAGDEQFF. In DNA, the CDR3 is TGTGCCAGCAGCCAAGATGCGGGAGATGAGCAGTTCTTC.